Listed below are T cell receptor beta chains from one sample, sequenced in a study of T cells in localized non-small cell lung cancer. TCRdb's table, derived via immunoSEQ multiplex PCR, lists solely in-frame clones and lacks some. The sample shows roughly 38,000 clones, roughly 82% of them seen only once. The sequencing here drew on peripheral blood, taken before any cancer treatment. The receptors shown here come from a male donor aged 60 or over with stage III squamous cell lung carcinoma. The CDR3 runs from the conserved cysteine through the conserved F or W. A D gene is named only where the DNA matches it firmly. A row's size may be missing; if present it is once, few, many or a size class.

clone_size j_call v_call d_call cdr3_aa cdr3_nt
NA TRBJ1-5 TRBV30 TRBD1 CAWSGTGREPQHF TGTGCCTGGAGTGGGACAGGGAGGGAGCCCCAGCATTTT
few TRBJ2-7 TRBV6-5 TRBD1 CASSFGTGTGVHEQYF TGTGCCAGCAGTTTCGGAACCGGGACAGGGGTCCACGAGCAGTACTTC
NA TRBJ1-1 TRBV6-1 NA CASSLRAQDYEAFF TGTGCCAGCAGTTTAAGGGCGCAGGACTATGAAGCTTTCTTT
NA TRBJ1-1 TRBV11-1 TRBD1 CASSAQGLGTEAFF TGTGCCAGCAGCGCACAGGGGTTGGGCACTGAAGCTTTCTTT
NA TRBJ2-7 TRBV27 NA CASSSGRPLYEQYF TGTGCCAGCAGTTCGGGACGTCCGCTTTACGAGCAGTACTTC
NA TRBJ1-3 TRBV9 NA CASSVVAGENTIYF TGTGCCAGCAGCGTAGTCGCAGGGGAAAACACCATATATTTT
NA TRBJ2-7 TRBV19 TRBD1 CASSTGQGFWEQYF TGTGCCAGTAGTACCGGACAGGGGTTTTGGGAGCAGTACTTC
NA TRBJ2-7 TRBV5-1 TRBD2 CASSSLAGEDEQYF TGCGCCAGCAGCTCCCTAGCGGGAGAGGACGAGCAGTACTTC
NA TRBJ1-3 TRBV9 NA CASSVAGRVAGNTIYF TGTGCCAGCAGCGTAGCTGGCAGGGTAGCCGGAAACACCATATATTTT
few TRBJ2-3 TRBV4-2 NA CASSQVGGQDTQYF TGTGCCAGCAGCCAAGTCGGGGGGCAAGATACGCAGTATTTT
NA TRBJ2-7 TRBV7-6 NA CASSLESGGSSYEQYF TGTGCCAGCAGCTTAGAATCAGGCGGAAGCTCCTACGAGCAGTACTTC
NA TRBJ1-6 TRBV11-2 NA CASSLAPGNASPLHF TGTGCCAGCAGCTTAGCCCCGGGTAATGCATCACCCCTCCACTTT
few TRBJ2-5 TRBV10-1 NA CASSETRNPPTQYF TGCGCCAGCAGTGAGACAAGGAACCCCCCGACCCAGTACTTC
NA TRBJ2-4 TRBV7-2 TRBD1 CASSPGQGRSKNIQYF TGTGCCAGCAGCCCTGGACAGGGGAGAAGCAAAAACATTCAGTACTTC
NA TRBJ1-1 TRBV10-2 NA CASSDPRRVENTEAFF TGCGCCAGCAGTGACCCTCGCAGGGTCGAGAACACTGAAGCTTTCTTT
NA TRBJ2-3 TRBV10-3 TRBD1 CAIRDPGQGGSDTQYF TGTGCCATCAGAGACCCGGGACAGGGAGGATCAGATACGCAGTATTTT
NA TRBJ2-1 TRBV5-1 NA CASSPFPSSYNEQFF TGCGCCAGCAGCCCCTTCCCATCCTCCTACAATGAGCAGTTCTTC
medium-sized TRBJ2-1 TRBV10-1 TRBD2 CASSGGGEQFF TGCGCCAGCAGTGGCGGGGGAGAGCAGTTCTTC
few TRBJ1-5 TRBV5-1 TRBD1 CASSEGTGGSNQPQHF TGCGCCAGCAGCGAGGGGACAGGGGGTAGCAATCAGCCCCAGCATTTT
once TRBJ2-7 TRBV7-8 NA CASSRDVAYEQYF TGTGCCAGCAGTCGGGACGTTGCCTACGAGCAGTACTTC
NA TRBJ1-3 TRBV7-9 NA CASSFQGNTIYF TGTGCCAGCAGCTTTCAGGGAAACACCATATATTTT
NA TRBJ1-6 TRBV5-4 NA CASSFDRRSYNSPLHF TGTGCCAGCAGCTTTGACAGGCGGTCCTATAATTCACCCCTCCACTTT
NA TRBJ1-5 TRBV6-5 NA CASSAGRGDQPQHF TGTGCCAGCAGCGCGGGACGGGGAGATCAGCCCCAGCATTTT
NA TRBJ2-4 TRBV4-1 TRBD2 CASSQGSGGAKNIQYF TGCGCCAGCAGCCAAGGGTCGGGAGGAGCCAAAAACATTCAGTACTTC
NA TRBJ1-6 TRBV5-5 NA CASSVDVMESPLHF TGTGCCAGCAGCGTGGACGTTATGGAATCACCCCTCCACTTT
NA TRBJ2-1 TRBV5-1 TRBD1 CASSFGQGSSSYNEQFF TGCGCCAGCAGCTTTGGACAGGGGTCGAGCTCCTACAATGAGCAGTTCTTC
NA TRBJ1-1 TRBV5-1 TRBD1 CASSPGTAMNTEAFF TGCGCCAGCAGCCCCGGGACAGCCATGAACACTGAAGCTTTCTTT
NA TRBJ1-1 TRBV5-4 NA CASSLAQNTEAFF TGTGCCAGCAGCTTGGCCCAGAACACTGAAGCTTTCTTT
NA TRBJ2-7 TRBV18 NA CASSPPGKYEQYF TGTGCCAGCTCACCACCGGGGAAATACGAGCAGTACTTC
NA TRBJ2-1 TRBV9 TRBD1 CASSVEGASYNEQFF TGTGCCAGCAGCGTAGAGGGGGCATCCTACAATGAGCAGTTCTTC
few TRBJ2-7 TRBV7-9 NA CASSGGTAYEQYF TGTGCCAGCAGCGGCGGGACAGCCTACGAGCAGTACTTC
NA TRBJ2-1 TRBV2 NA CASSERTEVYNEQFF TGTGCCAGCAGTGAAAGAACAGAAGTATACAATGAGCAGTTCTTC
NA TRBJ2-3 TRBV14 NA CASSHRTTFADTQYF TGTGCCAGCAGCCATAGGACTACCTTCGCAGATACGCAGTATTTT
NA TRBJ1-3 TRBV11-1 NA CASSQTKDTIYF TGTGCCAGCAGCCAAACGAAGGACACCATATATTTT
NA TRBJ1-1 TRBV5-8 NA CASSLQGGNTEAFF TGTGCCAGCAGCTTGCAAGGGGGGAACACTGAAGCTTTCTTT
NA TRBJ1-1 TRBV7-2 NA CASSFGAGRVNTEAFF TGTGCCAGCAGCTTCGGGGCAGGGCGAGTGAACACTGAAGCTTTCTTT
medium-sized TRBJ2-3 TRBV5-5 TRBD2 CASRIAGGYTDTQYF TGTGCCAGCAGGATAGCGGGAGGATACACAGATACGCAGTATTTT
few TRBJ1-4 TRBV25-1 TRBD1 CASSATGGDEKLFF TGTGCCAGCAGTGCGACAGGGGGCGATGAAAAACTGTTTTTT
few TRBJ1-1 TRBV28 NA CASSLLQGDTEAFF TGTGCCAGCAGTTTGTTACAGGGCGACACTGAAGCTTTCTTT
NA TRBJ1-3 TRBV5-1 TRBD1 CASSLVGQGTSPRSGNTIYF TGCGCCAGCAGCTTGGTAGGACAGGGGACGTCCCCGCGCTCTGGAAACACCATATATTTT
once TRBJ2-2 TRBV7-2 TRBD2 CASSFEEREDTGELFF TGTGCCAGCAGCTTCGAGGAGCGGGAGGACACCGGGGAGCTGTTTTTT
NA TRBJ2-5 TRBV6-5 TRBD2 CASSYSQRGGEGQYF TGTGCCAGCAGTTACTCCCAGCGGGGGGGTGAAGGCCAGTACTTC
NA TRBJ2-1 TRBV5-6 TRBD1 CASSFNRGPSYNEQFF TGTGCCAGCAGTTTTAACAGGGGGCCTTCCTACAATGAGCAGTTCTTC
NA TRBJ1-1 TRBV6-1 NA CASRWRGRHTEAFF TGTGCCAGCAGGTGGAGGGGGAGGCACACTGAAGCTTTCTTT
NA TRBJ1-4 TRBV29-1 TRBD1 CSGRQGTNEKLFF TGCAGCGGGAGACAGGGAACTAATGAAAAACTGTTTTTT
NA TRBJ1-2 TRBV10-3 TRBD1 CATRGDRSNARHGYTF TGTGCCACCCGTGGGGACAGAAGTAATGCAAGACATGGCTACACCTTC
NA TRBJ2-5 TRBV7-6 TRBD1 CASSLNAGQGQETQYF TGTGCCAGCAGCCTAAACGCGGGACAGGGCCAAGAGACCCAGTACTTC
NA TRBJ2-1 TRBV7-9 TRBD1 CASSRLLGQGDNEQFF TGTGCCAGCAGCCGCCTCCTGGGACAGGGCGACAATGAGCAGTTCTTC
few TRBJ1-1 TRBV6-1 NA CASSDRGKTTEAFF TGTGCCAGCAGTGACCGGGGTAAAACGACTGAAGCTTTCTTT
NA TRBJ2-7 TRBV7-9 TRBD1 CASSFSTGTVTYEQYF TGTGCCAGCAGCTTTTCCACCGGGACAGTAACCTACGAGCAGTACTTC
NA TRBJ1-3 TRBV7-3 NA CASSLEGGSGNTIYF TGTGCCAGCAGCTTAGAGGGCGGCTCTGGAAACACCATATATTTT
NA TRBJ1-2 TRBV6-5 TRBD1 CASSSPGQTNYGYTF TGTGCCAGCAGTAGTCCGGGACAGACTAACTATGGCTACACCTTC
few TRBJ1-1 TRBV14 NA CASRSGTNTEAFF TGTGCCAGCAGGTCAGGGACGAACACTGAAGCTTTCTTT
once TRBJ1-1 TRBV9 TRBD1 CASSLGQGGTEAFF TGTGCCAGCAGCCTGGGACAGGGGGGTACTGAAGCTTTCTTT
NA TRBJ1-2 TRBV28 NA CASSIGLDYGYTF TGTGCCAGCAGTATAGGGTTGGACTATGGCTACACCTTC
NA TRBJ2-5 TRBV7-9 NA CASSPLGRQETQYF TGTGCCAGCAGCCCTCTGGGCAGACAAGAGACCCAGTACTTC
NA TRBJ2-1 TRBV10-3 TRBD2 CAISDPQRGRPSNEQFF TGTGCCATCAGTGATCCCCAGCGGGGTCGCCCTTCCAATGAGCAGTTCTTC
NA TRBJ1-1 TRBV5-1 NA CASSLDPNTEAFF TGCGCCAGCAGCTTGGACCCCAACACTGAAGCTTTCTTT